The rows below give T cell receptor beta chains drawn from one sample of a study of T-cell reconstitution after alpha-beta-depleted transplantation in children. Via MiXCR, TCRdb re-called the PCR reads, giving one row per CDR3 protein. The table records about 500,000 distinct CDR3 sequences, approximately 30% of them present only once. Sample: PBMCs from the stem cell graft donor, taken from the stem cell graft. Receptor source: a human donor who donated a stem cell graft to a child with aplastic anemia. The CDR3 runs from the conserved cysteine through the conserved F or W. A D gene is named only where the DNA matches it firmly. Clone size, where shown, is once, few, many, or a class for clones that have expanded.

>-|TRBV7-9|TRBJ1-2|-
CASSLTAGYTF
TGTGCCAGCAGCCTAACTGCGGGCTACACCTTC
>-|TRBV5-1|TRBJ1-1|few
CASSLDSRATEAFF
TGCGCCAGCAGCTTGGATTCGAGGGCGACTGAAGCTTTCTTT
>-|TRBV18|TRBJ2-7|few
CASSQTGTVSYEQYF
TGTGCCAGCTCACAAACCGGGACGGTCTCCTACGAGCAGTACTTC
>TRBD2|TRBV7-9|TRBJ2-1|few
CASSLPTSGRGNNEQFF
TGTGCCAGCAGCTTACCAACTAGCGGGAGGGGGAACAATGAGCAGTTCTTC
>TRBD1|TRBV11-2|TRBJ1-1|few
CASSLVGGTVAEAFF
TGTGCCAGCAGCTTAGTCGGGGGGACAGTGGCTGAAGCTTTCTTT
>TRBD1|TRBV6-5|TRBJ2-1|-
CASSYAVGGHEQFF
TGTGCCAGCAGTTACGCGGTAGGGGGCCATGAGCAGTTCTTC
>-|TRBV7-2|TRBJ2-5|-
CASSPIAPSTETQYF
TGTGCCAGCAGCCCTATCGCCCCGTCGACCGAGACCCAGTACTTC
>-|TRBV18|TRBJ2-7|few
CASSPRMSDEQYF
TGTGCCAGCTCACCCAGAATGTCCGACGAGCAGTACTTC
>-|TRBV30|TRBJ2-3|few
CAWSLTDTQYF
TGTGCCTGGAGCCTCACAGATACGCAGTATTTT
>-|TRBV18|TRBJ1-2|-
CAGSPAGQGGYTF
TGTGCCGGCTCACCAGCCGGGCAGGGAGGCTACACCTTC
>TRBD2|TRBV28|TRBJ2-1|-
CATAPGGIYNEQFF
TGTGCCACCGCCCCGGGGGGGATCTACAATGAGCAGTTCTTC
>TRBD1|TRBV29-1|TRBJ1-2|few
CSVEDRNRGIYGYTF
TGCAGCGTTGAAGATCGGAACAGGGGGATCTATGGCTACACCTTC